This T cell receptor (beta chain) was identified in a study of T cell repertoires in cytomegalovirus infection. Study-level points and caveats: HLA-C-restricted TCR beta clonotypes specific for CMV led the ex vivo response. Using cumulative public TCR beta family frequency, the authors identified those who carried CMV together with the relevant HLA.

This CDR3 has 12 amino acids. V was cut by 5 bases and J by 5 bases, with 7 bases left in between. Looked up from germline, CDR1 is SGHAT and CDR2 is FQNNGV. TCRdb reprocessed the reads via MiXCR and lists one record per CDR3 protein. The repertoire consists of some 130,000 distinct CDR3 sequences, with 20% to 30% occurring once and the leading ten covering around 32%. With regard to this clonotype: What it recognizes is unknown.

The chain is built from TRBV11-2 and TRBJ2-1; D is ambiguous. Sequenced material: PBMCs, sequenced either directly or after in vitro stimulation (not recorded which). This TCR derives from a human donor in good health (CMV status not recorded). Some clones in this sample may be carry-over from other donors' samples. CDR3 coding DNA: TGTGCCAGCAGCCCTGGGGACAATGAGCAGTTCTTC. Translated: CASSPGDNEQFF.